The clone carrying this T cell receptor beta chain has at least ten counts. What it binds is not known. In germline, CDR1 is SGDLS, CDR2 YYNGEE. Trimming cost V 1 base and J 4 bases; bases outside gene matches: 4. The length of the CDR3 is 15 residues. Every donor gave 9 to 10 milliliters of peripheral blood. This entry is derived from a study of blood T cells in healthy people across ages. On the study more broadly: About one barcoded beta molecule per two T cells came from capture by template switching. General observations from the study: The donors' CMV status was not determined, possibly confounding changes in expanded clonotypes.

Together with a sample-barcoded 5' primer, a J-beta primer mix was included in a second PCR lasting roughly 6 to 12 cycles. Each cDNA molecule, via a template-switch adaptor with 12 random nucleotides, was tagged. Via MiXCR, TCRdb re-called the 5' RACE reads, giving one row per CDR3 protein. The table has around 870,000 distinct CDR3 sequences, about 30% seen once; the top ten hold about 18%. Sequenced material: blood. The TCR comes from a woman older than 75 in good health. The chain combines TRBV9 with TRBJ2-5; TRBD1 agrees at 10 bases. The CDR3 is CASSVRDRGIETQYF. DNA for the CDR3: TGTGCCAGCAGCGTAAGGGACAGGGGTATAGAGACCCAGTACTTC.